The entry below describes one T cell receptor beta chain. Its antigen is still unknown. There are no base qualities to consult, and no much larger clone falls within one base. The run used an Illumina NovaSeq 6000. Using 5'RACE with constant-segment primers, TCRalpha and TCRbeta cDNA libraries were constructed, with sample barcodes and unique molecular identifiers added in the process. Trizol reagent was used to extract RNA from every sample. Library amplification was performed in two PCR steps, and a second sample barcode and Illumina TruSeq adapters were introduced in the second step. The libraries were sequenced on an Illumina NovaSeq using 2 x 150 bp paired-end reads. Per the authors' processing: Demultiplexing of reads and collapsing into UMI-guided consensus sequences were performed with migec v1.2.7. Using mixcr v2.1.11, UMI consensuses were aligned to TRA and TRB V and J templates and then assembled into clonotypes. A clonotype was counted as expanded or contracted only when both edgeR and NoisET called the clonotype significant, with the noise models trained on biological replicates. For edgeR calls, a false discovery rate-adjusted p below 0.01 and a log2 fold-change threshold of 1 were applied. PCA with hierarchical clustering of max-normalized trajectories of the 1000 most abundant clonotypes was used as exploratory dynamics analysis. Separately sequenced CD4+ and CD8+ repertoires were used to assign a CD4 or CD8 phenotype to each responding clone. TCRdb trimmed public reads at Q25 via fastp, called clones via MiXCR and kept in-frame beta chains. Rows are unified per CDR3 protein, each entry keeping the most common DNA and genes. These V and J calls rely on TCRdb rather than the paper's analysis. The table for this sample lists some 320,000 distinct CDR3 sequences; more than 13% of them were counted only once. The biggest ten clones account for around 23% of the sample.

This sample is drawn from a study of T-cell memory formation after mild COVID-19 (TCRdb year 2021). Regarding the research as a whole: TCR sequence clusters from the two donors were found to be largely donor specific. T-cell clones expanding and contracting after mild COVID-19 in a couple of donors were tracked by longitudinal TCRalpha and TCRbeta repertoire sequencing. Two young, previously healthy adult volunteers made up the cohort, one male and one female.

Ficoll-Paque density gradient centrifugation was the method used to isolate PBMCs. Here is what the overall study found, with its caveats: SARS-CoV-2 specificity was not confirmed for the second-wave clones peaking on day 37. The detection of some responding clones in pre-infection memory suggests that pre-existing cross-reactive memory T cells joined the SARS-CoV-2 response. Clones that contracted from day 15 to 85 showed balanced CD4/CD8 phenotypes, whereas a second wave of clones that expanded from day 15 to 37 leaned towards CD4+. Contracting CD4+ clones appeared mostly in the CM and EM memory subsets, whereas CD8+ clones were enriched in EMRA. The study covered only two mild cases, and larger cohorts including severe cases with pre-infection samples were considered necessary.

The V end loses 5 bases and the J end loses 6 bases, and a stretch of 11 bases separates them. The CDR3 runs 14 residues from the cysteine to the phenylalanine. The retained sequence is limited to the CDR3, 42 bases, with the frame set at the first base. The sequence links TRBV12-3 or TRBV12-4 to TRBJ1-6; the D gene remains uncertain. The sequenced sample consisted of PBMCs or a T cell subset sorted from them (not recorded which). The origin of this receptor is a man aged 18 to 29 who had mild COVID-19 (a few samples of this study predate the infection). The sample titles of this study are shuffled in the database, so cell type and time point are left out; the donor was told from shared clones. The DNA sequence is as follows: TGTGCCAGCAGTCCCACGGACGGTAATTCACCCCTCCACTTT. Its protein is CASSPTDGNSPLHF.